The clone carrying this T cell receptor (beta chain) has ten or more counts. Trimming cost V 6 bases and J 0 bases, with 13 bases left between them. Germline V lookup: CDR1 MNHNS, CDR2 SASEGT. The CDR3 has 15 amino acids. The sample belongs to a study of T cells in Graves' hyperthyroidism and ophthalmopathy. The source material, RNA transcripts, was used to amplify TCR beta CDR3 regions. The HTBI set primed first-round TCR CDR3 RT-PCR. MiXCR, run by TCRdb on the multiplex PCR reads, gives a single entry per CDR3 protein. The data contain some 420,000 distinct CDR3 sequences, 12% to 15% of them singletons.

The sequence came from a woman aged 18-29 years with Graves' hyperthyroidism. The rearrangement links TRBV6-1 to TRBJ2-3; D is unresolved. The sequenced sample was blood. As DNA, the CDR3 is TGTGCCAGCAGGGAGACTCGCACTAGCACAGATACGCAGTATTTT. Translation gives CASRETRTSTDTQYF.